The 25 T cell receptor beta chains below all came from one sample that was sequenced in a study of regulatory T cells in long-lasting Graves disease. Specified time point: newly diagnosed GD, antithyroid drugs for less than 3 months. Extracted PBMC RNA gave rise to the TCR library. Library construction for TCR beta used iRepertoire HTBI primers and Arm-PCR of CDR3 regions. TCRdb re-called the multiplex PCR reads through MiXCR, storing one row per CDR3 protein. The sample includes under 700,000 distinct CDR3 sequences, about 15% of them seen just once. These data were also reused for a study on T cells in Graves' hyperthyroidism and ophthalmopathy.

The sequenced sample was peripheral blood mononuclear cells (PBMCs), obtained at new diagnosis, from a patient treated with antithyroid drugs. These receptors came from a woman aged 40 to 65 with Graves disease.

This chain links TRBV19 with TRBJ2-2; D is perhaps TRBD1 or TRBD2 (5 bases each). The CDR3 consists of 16 residues. V lost 1 base and J 4 bases, leaving 13 bases between the germline ends. Germline V gives CDR1 LNHDA, CDR2 SQIVND (reference sequence). For the CDR3, the DNA is TGTGCCAGTAGTATAGGAGGTGGGACGGCCACCGGGGAGCTGTTTTTT. Translation gives CASSIGGGTATGELFF.

This clonotype was detected many times. J is TRBJ1-5 and V is TRBV6-5, with TRBD1 as a possible D gene (6 bases). The germline gives CDR1 MNHEY, CDR2 SVGAGI. V lost 4 bases and J 7 bases, leaving 14 bases between the germline ends. This CDR3 contains 14 residues. Written as DNA, the CDR3 is TGTGCCAGCAGTTTCGGGACAAGCAGACAGCCCCAGCATTTT. Translation: CASSFGTSRQPQHF.

Ten or more counts support this clonotype. This chain connects TRBV6-1 to TRBJ2-3; D may be TRBD1 or TRBD2 (5 bases each). The V end lost 8 bases, the J end lost 0 bases, and 18 bases lay between the germline ends. Germline values: CDR1 MNHNS, CDR2 SASEGT. This CDR3 contains 16 residues. In nucleotides, the CDR3 is TGTGCCAGCGGTCCCTCGTGGGGGAGTAGCACAGATACGCAGTATTTT. It is translated as CASGPSWGSSTDTQYF.

V and J are TRBV13 and TRBJ1-1; tentatively, D is TRBD1 (6 bases). Trimming took 4 bases from V and 6 from J, leaving 15 bases between them. This CDR3 is built from 14 residues. Per germline, CDR1 PRHDT and CDR2 FYEKMQ (reference sequence). CDR3: CASSSPTGKAEAFF. CDR3 nucleotides: TGTGCCAGCAGCTCCCCTACAGGGAAAGCTGAAGCTTTCTTT. Full variable domain (outside the CDR3, taken from reference TRBV13 and TRBJ1-1): AAGVIQSPRHLIKEKRETATLKCYPIPRHDTVYWYQQGPGQDPQFLISFYEKMQSDKGSIPDRFSAQQFSDYHSELNMSSLELGDSALYFCASSSPTGKAEAFFGQGTRLTVV.

The chain has TRBV7-9 and TRBJ2-7; D is unresolved. CDR3 length equals 17 residues. Germline V gene data show CDR1 as SEHNR and CDR2 as FQNEAQ (reference sequence). The ends were cut back, 3 bases at V and 0 bases at J, with 18 bases in the middle. The CDR3 nucleotides are TGTGCCAGCAGCTTCCCCCCGGGCAGGCTTAGCTCCTACGAGCAGTACTTC. Translating gives CASSFPPGRLSSYEQYF.

At least ten counts were recorded for this clonotype. V and J are TRBV6-2 or TRBV6-3 and TRBJ1-2, with no clear D. This CDR3 has 13 amino acids. With 4 bases removed from V and 3 bases from J, the gap between germline ends came to 9 bases. Germline CDR1 MNHEY, CDR2 SVGEGT. CDR3 coding DNA: TGTGCCAGCAGTTCGGACGGCTACTATGGCTACACCTTC. It yields the protein CASSSDGYYGYTF.

This clonotype was detected many times. This chain joins TRBV30 and TRBJ2-7; D not certain. Trimming took off 0 bases at V and 2 bases at J, with 8 bases between the two ends. Germline V gene data show CDR1 as GTSNPN and CDR2 as SVGIG (reference sequence). This CDR3 spans 13 amino acids. The CDR3 region is CAWSVPPTYEQYF. The CDR3 DNA reads TGTGCCTGGAGTGTACCGCCAACCTACGAGCAGTACTTC.

On this clonotype itself: Sequence at one end of the junction differs from germline and may be a read error. The V gene is TRBV20-1, the J gene TRBJ1-6, with D unresolved. In germline, CDR1 is DFQATT, CDR2 SNEGSKA (reference sequence). The CDR3 has 16 amino acids. As DNA, the CDR3 is TGCAGTGCACGGCGGGTGCGTCGGGGTTATAATCCACCCCTCCACTTC. It specifies CSARRVRRGYNPPLHF.

This clonotype came up a few times. This chain links TRBV27 with TRBJ1-4; D gene uncertain. Germline V CDR1 and CDR2: MNHEY, SMNVEV (reference sequence). The germline V and J ends were trimmed by 1 base and 5 bases, with 8 bases remaining between them. The CDR3 sequence is 14 residues long. The CDR3 bases are TGTGCCAGCAGTTTATGGGCCGCAAATGAAAAACTGTTTTTT. This codes for CASSLWAANEKLFF.

This clonotype was seen at least ten times. In nucleotides, the CDR3 is TGTGCCAGCAGTGAAGCGCTTAAGAATGAAAAACTGTTTTTT. Its protein product is CASSEALKNEKLFF. The rearrangement uses TRBV2 and TRBJ1-4; D remains ambiguous. Germline CDR1 and CDR2: SNHLY and FYNNEI. With 0 bases removed from V and 5 bases from J, the gap between germline ends came to 7 bases. The CDR3 has 14 amino acids.

In the case of this clonotype: Just one base apart from a much larger clone, this may be a read error. The chain joins TRBV6-2 or TRBV6-3 to TRBJ1-2; D call uncertain. The CDR3 extends over 12 amino acids. From germline, CDR1 is MNHEY and CDR2 SVGEGT. V shed 5 bases and J shed 7 bases, with 11 bases lying between them. CDR3 amino acids: CASSVLGCGYTF. The CDR3 DNA follows: TGTGCCAGCAGTGTTTTAGGCTGTGGCTACACCTTC.

This clonotype was counted at least ten times. The chain joins TRBV12-3 or TRBV12-4 to TRBJ1-1; the D gene is possibly TRBD1 (5 bases). The CDR3 is made up of 13 amino acids. Trimming took off 5 bases at V and 6 bases at J, with 13 bases between the two ends. The CDR3 sequence: CASSLSQGPEAFF. In nucleotides, the CDR3 is TGTGCCAGCAGTCTCAGCCAGGGTCCTGAAGCTTTCTTT.

This clonotype was counted ten times or more. V gene TRBV30 combines with J gene TRBJ1-2, with 7 bases aligning to TRBD1. This CDR3 comprises 13 residues. J was trimmed by 0 bases and V by 4 bases; bases with no gene match: 2. The germline V gene encodes CDR1 GTSNPN and CDR2 SVGIG (reference sequence). The CDR3 DNA reads TGTGCCTGGACCGGACAGGCTAACTATGGCTACACCTTC. Its translation is CAWTGQANYGYTF.

This clonotype was counted at least ten times. The chain uses TRBV20-1 and TRBJ1-2; D gene uncertain. CDR1 and CDR2 from the germline V gene are DFQATT and SNEGSKA (reference sequence). This CDR3 is built from 13 residues. Trimming removed 3 bases at V and 3 bases at J, with 11 bases between. The CDR3 bases are TGCAGTGCTAGCAACTACAAGGACTATGGCTACACCTTC. This encodes CSASNYKDYGYTF.

This clonotype was seen repeatedly, ten times or more. The genes are TRBV2 and TRBJ1-6, with TRBD1 identical over 8 bases. The CDR3 sequence is 13 residues long. With 2 bases clipped from V and 10 bases from J, the junction kept 1 base outside the gene matches. From germline, CDR1 is SNHLY and CDR2 FYNNEI. The CDR3 loop is CASSEQGASPLHF. In DNA form, the CDR3 reads TGTGCCAGCAGTGAACAGGGGGCATCACCCCTCCACTTT.

This clonotype was seen a single time. V gene TRBV24-1 combines with J gene TRBJ2-7, with TRBD1 matching 9 bases. V gave up 3 bases and J gave up 3 bases; unmatched junction bases: 5. This CDR3 is built from 15 residues. CDR1 and CDR2 from the germline V gene are KGHDR and SFDVKD. The DNA for the CDR3 is TGTGCCACCAGTGATCCGGACAGGGGTAACTACGAGCAGTACTTC. Translated: CATSDPDRGNYEQYF.

This clonotype was seen ten or more times. The chain uses TRBV3-1 and TRBJ1-1, with unresolved D. The CDR3 is made up of 14 amino acids. Germline CDR1 LGHDT, CDR2 YNNKEL (reference sequence). V was shortened by 0 bases and J by 1 base, with 6 bases between the two germline ends. DNA of the CDR3: TGTGCCAGCAGCCAAGATTTTGGGAACACTGAAGCTTTCTTT. Amino acids: CASSQDFGNTEAFF.

In this sample, this clonotype turned up many times. The chain recombines TRBV6-5 with TRBJ1-1; 7 bases line up with TRBD1. Germline V gives CDR1 MNHEY, CDR2 SVGAGI. The CDR3 is 14 residues long. V lost 0 bases to trimming and J lost 5 bases; unmatched junction nucleotides: 3. The CDR3 DNA is TGTGCCAGCAGTTACTCGACAGGGAGGACTGAAGCTTTCTTT. Translation gives CASSYSTGRTEAFF.

This clonotype was observed many times. The chain couples TRBV12-3 or TRBV12-4 to TRBJ2-7; 8 bases are a match to TRBD1. The length of the CDR3 is 16 residues. V was clipped by 2 bases and J by 5 bases; unmatched bases: 11. CDR3 DNA sequence: TGTGCCAGCAGTTTACGGTGGACAGGGTCATACCACGAGCAGTACTTC. Translated: CASSLRWTGSYHEQYF.

This clonotype was recorded many times. CDR3 region: CASSFAGVPEAFF. CDR3 bases: TGCGCCAGCAGCTTTGCAGGGGTTCCTGAAGCTTTCTTT. The genes are TRBV5-1 and TRBJ1-1, with TRBD1 as a possible D gene (6 bases). Germline lookup yields CDR1 SGHRS and CDR2 YFSETQ. The CDR3 sequence is 13 residues long. Trimming cost V 2 bases and J 6 bases, with 11 bases left between them. The full variable domain, its missing parts supplied by reference TRBV5-1 and TRBJ1-1, is KAGVTQTPRYLIKTRGQQVTLSCSPISGHRSVSWYQQTPGQGLQFLFEYFSETQRNKGNFPGRFSGRQFSNSRSEMNVSTLELGDSALYLCASSFAGVPEAFFGQGTRLTVV.

This clonotype was counted a few times. V and J are TRBV7-8 and TRBJ1-5, with D hard to call. The V end was cut by 4 bases, the J end by 1 base, with 11 bases between. The germline CDR1 and CDR2 sequences are SGHVS and FQNEAQ. This CDR3 is built from 15 residues. In DNA form, the CDR3 reads TGTGCCAGCAGCTACGGGGTCCCGAGCAATCAGCCCCAGCATTTT. Its protein product is CASSYGVPSNQPQHF.

This clonotype has a count of ten or more. The chain has TRBV3-1 and TRBJ2-4; D call uncertain. This CDR3 has 15 amino acids. The V end lost 3 bases, the J end lost 7 bases, and 16 bases lay between the germline ends. Germline V CDR1 and CDR2: LGHDT, YNNKEL (reference sequence). CDR3 DNA sequence: TGTGCCAGCAGCCAGGGTTGGGAATCGTATAACATTCAGTACTTC. Translated, it gives CASSQGWESYNIQYF.

This clonotype was counted many times. This chain joins TRBV12-3 or TRBV12-4 and TRBJ1-6; D may be TRBD1 (5 bases). V gave up 3 bases and J gave up 6 bases, with 9 bases separating them. This CDR3 has 14 residues. CDR3: CASSLRQINSPLHF. The CDR3 DNA follows: TGTGCCAGCAGTTTGAGACAGATTAATTCACCCCTCCACTTT.

V is TRBV24-1 and J is TRBJ2-1, with D unresolved. The CDR3 spans 15 residues. V lost 6 bases, J lost 0 bases, and 11 bases lay in between. Germline-derived CDR1 and CDR2 are KGHDR and SFDVKD. The CDR3 sequence: CATSSPRSSYNEQFF. The DNA for the CDR3 is TGTGCCACCAGTTCCCCTAGGAGCTCCTACAATGAGCAGTTCTTC.

This clonotype was seen ten or more times. J is TRBJ2-1 and V is TRBV3-1, with 7 bases aligning to TRBD2. Germline values: CDR1 LGHDT, CDR2 YNNKEL (reference sequence). J was trimmed by 4 bases and V by 4 bases; bases with no gene match: 4. CDR3 length equals 14 residues. The CDR3 reads CASSRLASYNEQFF. The CDR3 DNA is TGTGCCAGCAGCCGACTAGCTTCTTACAATGAGCAGTTCTTC.